Described below is a single T cell receptor (beta chain) sequence and its context. The sample originates from a study of blood T cell repertoires in COVID-19. As for the study in general: Sources were T cells, B-cell-depleted T cells, or PBMCs; the material itself was cDNA or gDNA.

The method was immunoSEQ multiplex PCR; TCRdb's version includes in-frame clones alone and lacks a portion of them. The table lists 250,000 to 350,000 clones, roughly 89% of them singletons. Assignment of participants to cohorts was predicated upon participant-reported clinical history. The sequence was collected from a woman aged 18-35 years with acute COVID-19. The sample consisted of PBMCs or T cells enriched from blood (not recorded which).

CDR3 residues: CASTPSTGTTYEQYF. The DNA for the CDR3 is TGCGCCAGCACTCCCTCAACCGGGACAACCTACGAGCAGTACTTC. The genes are TRBV5-1 and TRBJ2-7, with TRBD1 as a possible D gene (6 bases). The V end was cut by 6 bases, the J end by 2 bases, with 18 bases between. Germline V CDR1 and CDR2: SGHRS, YFSETQ. CDR3 size: 15 residues.